This is a list of T cell receptor beta chains from one sample in a study of blood T cell repertoires in COVID-19. Sequencing was performed with immunoSEQ multiplex PCR; in TCRdb, only in-frame clones are kept and a portion is missing. The data contain 50,000 to 75,000 clones, roughly 80% of them seen just once; the ten biggest clones take up roughly 18%. The sample comprised peripheral blood. The receptors were sampled from a woman aged 45-65 years with active or convalescent COVID-19. The CDR3 runs from the conserved cysteine through the conserved F or W.

TRBJ2-2,14,TRBV9,CASSLGMATGELFF
TRBJ2-1,18,TRBV6-1,CASSEMGLAGGPLGEQFF
TRBJ2-1,17,TRBV3-1/TRBV3-2,CASSQEGLAGGGNEQFF
TRBJ2-3,15,TRBV2,CASSGTFISTDTQYF
TRBJ2-3,17,TRBV11-3,CASSLGSGRAGTDTQYF
TRBJ2-1,15,TRBV2,CASSELGAGGSEQFF
TRBJ2-7,16,TRBV5-6,CASSPTLTGSSYEQYF
TRBJ2-6,15,TRBV29-1,CSVGTGGYGANVLTF
TRBJ2-2,14,TRBV5-1,CASSAYRMTGELFF
TRBJ1-3,15,TRBV6-1,CASSDPTHSGNTIYF
TRBJ1-2,17,TRBV14,CASSSRAGQVPIYGYTF
TRBJ1-1,14,TRBV28,CASSSQGARTEAFF
TRBJ2-7,14,TRBV27,CASSRLAGAYEQYF
TRBJ2-1,14,TRBV27,CASTRDSPYNEQFF
TRBJ1-3,14,TRBV27,CASRGQGSGNTIYF
TRBJ2-7,14,TRBV3-1/TRBV3-2,CASSRTSEAYEQYF
TRBJ1-2,14,TRBV7-9,CASRGFGGDYGYTF
TRBJ2-1,15,TRBV10-1,CASSRGGTTYNEQFF
TRBJ1-2,15,TRBV28,CASSLEGQAYYGYTF
TRBJ2-7,16,TRBV7-9,CASSAGLAGVTHEQYF
TRBJ1-6,13,TRBV30,CAGTGEYNSPLHF
TRBJ2-7,13,TRBV12-3/TRBV12-4,CAVQGQSAYEQYF
TRBJ2-7,13,TRBV29-1,CSVVAATSYEQYF
TRBJ2-3,16,TRBV9,CASSDNRHLPTDTQYF
TRBJ2-7,14,TRBV29-1,CSATGPGGTYEQYF
TRBJ2-1,16,TRBV11-2,CASSLPSWAGGNEQFF
TRBJ2-5,15,TRBV27,CASSLSGAGWETQYF
TRBJ2-1,15,TRBV6-6,CASKPGTSVNNEQFF
TRBJ2-7,14,TRBV6-5,CASFLGGGRDEQYF
TRBJ1-3,15,TRBV10-2,CASSDRDSSGNTIYF
TRBJ1-6,14,TRBV10-3,CAIRWDTYNSPLHF
TRBJ2-3,15,TRBV18,CASSPVAGATDTQYF
TRBJ2-2,16,TRBV11-2,CASSLVWGSNTGELFF
TRBJ2-1,14,TRBV11-3,CASSLGTRNNEQFF
TRBJ2-3,17,TRBV4-1,CASSLTYRTPSTDTQYF
TRBJ2-1,12,TRBV12-3/TRBV12-4,CASSPYYNEQFF
TRBJ2-7,12,TRBV5-1,CASSYGQDEQYF
TRBJ2-7,13,TRBV6-5,CASKTRDKIRLNF
TRBJ1-1,14,TRBV28,CASSLEAPNTEAFF
TRBJ2-7,14,TRBV27,CASSLAGMGDEQYF